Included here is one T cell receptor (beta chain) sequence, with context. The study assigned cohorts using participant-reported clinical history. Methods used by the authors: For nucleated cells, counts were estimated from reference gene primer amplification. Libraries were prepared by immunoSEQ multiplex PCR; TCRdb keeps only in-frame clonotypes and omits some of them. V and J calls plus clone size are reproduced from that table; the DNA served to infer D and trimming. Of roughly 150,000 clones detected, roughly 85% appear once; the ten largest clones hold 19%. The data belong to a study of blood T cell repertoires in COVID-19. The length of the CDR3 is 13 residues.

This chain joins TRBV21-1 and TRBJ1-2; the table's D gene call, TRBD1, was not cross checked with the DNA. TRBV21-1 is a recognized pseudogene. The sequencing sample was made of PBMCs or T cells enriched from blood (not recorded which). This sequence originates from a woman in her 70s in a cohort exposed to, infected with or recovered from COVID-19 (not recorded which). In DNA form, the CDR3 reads TGTGCCAGCAGCAACCAGGGGCTTTATCGCTACACCTTC. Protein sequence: CASSNQGLYRYTF.